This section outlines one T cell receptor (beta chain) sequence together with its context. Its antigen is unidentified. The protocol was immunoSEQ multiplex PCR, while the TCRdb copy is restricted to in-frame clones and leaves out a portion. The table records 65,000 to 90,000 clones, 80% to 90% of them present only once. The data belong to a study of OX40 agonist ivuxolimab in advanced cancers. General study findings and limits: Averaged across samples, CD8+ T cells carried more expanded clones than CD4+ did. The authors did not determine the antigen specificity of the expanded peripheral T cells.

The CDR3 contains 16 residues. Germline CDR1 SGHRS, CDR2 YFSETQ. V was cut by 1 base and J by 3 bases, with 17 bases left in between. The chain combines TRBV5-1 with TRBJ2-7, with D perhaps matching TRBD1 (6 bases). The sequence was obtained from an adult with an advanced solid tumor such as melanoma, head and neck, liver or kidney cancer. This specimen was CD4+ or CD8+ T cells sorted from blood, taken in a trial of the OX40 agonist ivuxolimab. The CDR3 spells CASSLRPGQVYYEQYF. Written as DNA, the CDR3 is TGCGCCAGCAGCTTGCGTCCGGGACAAGTTTACTACGAGCAGTACTTC. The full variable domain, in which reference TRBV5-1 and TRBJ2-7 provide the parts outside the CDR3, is KAGVTQTPRYLIKTRGQQVTLSCSPISGHRSVSWYQQTPGQGLQFLFEYFSETQRNKGNFPGRFSGRQFSNSRSEMNVSTLELGDSALYLCASSLRPGQVYYEQYFGPGTRLTVT.